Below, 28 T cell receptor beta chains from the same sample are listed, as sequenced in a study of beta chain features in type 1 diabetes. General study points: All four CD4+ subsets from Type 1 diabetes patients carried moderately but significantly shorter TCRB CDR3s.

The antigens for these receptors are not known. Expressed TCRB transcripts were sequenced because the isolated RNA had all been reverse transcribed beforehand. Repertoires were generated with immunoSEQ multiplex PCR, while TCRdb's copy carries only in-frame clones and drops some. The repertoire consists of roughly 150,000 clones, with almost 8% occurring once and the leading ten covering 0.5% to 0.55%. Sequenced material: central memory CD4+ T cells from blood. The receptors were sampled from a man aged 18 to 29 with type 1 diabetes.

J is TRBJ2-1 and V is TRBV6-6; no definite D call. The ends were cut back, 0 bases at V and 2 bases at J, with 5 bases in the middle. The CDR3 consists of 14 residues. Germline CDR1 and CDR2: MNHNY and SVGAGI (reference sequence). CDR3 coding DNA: TGTGCCAGCAGTTACTCCTCTGCCTACAATGAGCAGTTCTTC. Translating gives CASSYSSAYNEQFF.

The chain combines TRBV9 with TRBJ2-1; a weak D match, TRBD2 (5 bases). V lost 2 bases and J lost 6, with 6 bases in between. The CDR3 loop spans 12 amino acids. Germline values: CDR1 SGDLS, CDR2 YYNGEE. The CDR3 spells CASSVAGNEQFF. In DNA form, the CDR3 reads TGTGCCAGCAGCGTCGCGGGCAATGAGCAGTTCTTC.

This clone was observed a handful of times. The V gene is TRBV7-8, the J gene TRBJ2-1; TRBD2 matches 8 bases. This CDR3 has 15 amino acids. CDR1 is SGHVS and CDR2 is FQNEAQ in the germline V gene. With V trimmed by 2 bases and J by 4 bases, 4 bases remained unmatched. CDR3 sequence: CASSLSGGAYNEQFF. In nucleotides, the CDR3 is TGTGCCAGCAGCTTAAGCGGGGGAGCTTACAATGAGCAGTTCTTC.

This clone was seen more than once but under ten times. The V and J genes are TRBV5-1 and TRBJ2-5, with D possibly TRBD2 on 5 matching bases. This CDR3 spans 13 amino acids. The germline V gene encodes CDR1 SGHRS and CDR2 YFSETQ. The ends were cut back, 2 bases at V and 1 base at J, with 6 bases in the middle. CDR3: CASSFRGQETQYF. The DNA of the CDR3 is TGCGCCAGCAGCTTTCGGGGCCAAGAGACCCAGTACTTC.

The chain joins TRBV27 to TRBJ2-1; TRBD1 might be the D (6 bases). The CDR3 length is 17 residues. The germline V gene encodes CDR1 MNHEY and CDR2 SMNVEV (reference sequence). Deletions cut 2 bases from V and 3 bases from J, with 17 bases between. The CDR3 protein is CASSLPSTGTYYNEQFF. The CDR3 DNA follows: TGTGCCAGCAGTTTACCTTCTACCGGGACATACTACAATGAGCAGTTCTTC.

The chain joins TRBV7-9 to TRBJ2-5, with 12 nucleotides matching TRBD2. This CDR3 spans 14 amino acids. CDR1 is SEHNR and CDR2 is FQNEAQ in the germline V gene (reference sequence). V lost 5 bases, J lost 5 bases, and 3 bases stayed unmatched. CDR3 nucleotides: TGTGCCAGCAGCCTAGGGACTAGCGGGGAGACCCAGTACTTC. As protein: CASSLGTSGETQYF.

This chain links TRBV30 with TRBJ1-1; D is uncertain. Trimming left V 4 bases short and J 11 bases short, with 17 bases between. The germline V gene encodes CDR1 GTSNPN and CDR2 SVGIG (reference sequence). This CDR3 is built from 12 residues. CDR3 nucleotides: TGTGCCTGGACCCTAGGTGGAGGACGCGCTTTCTTT. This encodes CAWTLGGGRAFF.

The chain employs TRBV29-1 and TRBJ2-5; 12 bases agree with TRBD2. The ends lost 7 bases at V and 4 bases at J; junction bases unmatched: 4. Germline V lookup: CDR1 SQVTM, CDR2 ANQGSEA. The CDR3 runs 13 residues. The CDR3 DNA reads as TGCAGCGCAGTGACTAGCGGGGGAGAGACCCAGTACTTC. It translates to CSAVTSGGETQYF. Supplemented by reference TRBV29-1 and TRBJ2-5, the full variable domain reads SAVISQKPSRDICQRGTSLTIQCQVDSQVTMMFWYRQQPGQSLTLIATANQGSEATYESGFVIDKFPISRPNLTFSTLTVSNMSPEDSSIYLCSAVTSGGETQYFGPGTRLLVL.

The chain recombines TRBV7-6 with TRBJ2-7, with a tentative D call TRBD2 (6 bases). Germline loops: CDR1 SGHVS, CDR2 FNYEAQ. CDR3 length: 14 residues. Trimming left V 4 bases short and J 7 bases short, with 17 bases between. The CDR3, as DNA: TGTGCCAGCAGCTCCCCGACCGGGGGTTATGAGCAGTACTTC. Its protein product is CASSSPTGGYEQYF.

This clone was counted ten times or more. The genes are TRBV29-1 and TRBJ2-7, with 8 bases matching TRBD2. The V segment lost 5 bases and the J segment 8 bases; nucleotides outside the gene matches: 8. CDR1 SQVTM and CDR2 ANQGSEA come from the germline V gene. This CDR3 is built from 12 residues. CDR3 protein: CSVLTSGNKQYF. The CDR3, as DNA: TGCAGCGTTCTAACTAGCGGAAACAAGCAGTACTTC.

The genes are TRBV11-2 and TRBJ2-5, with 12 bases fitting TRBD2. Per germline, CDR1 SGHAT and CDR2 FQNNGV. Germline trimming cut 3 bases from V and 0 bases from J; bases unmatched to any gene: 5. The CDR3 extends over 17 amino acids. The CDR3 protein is CASSLGTSGRYQETQYF. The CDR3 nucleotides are TGTGCCAGCAGCTTGGGTACTAGCGGGAGGTACCAAGAGACCCAGTACTTC.

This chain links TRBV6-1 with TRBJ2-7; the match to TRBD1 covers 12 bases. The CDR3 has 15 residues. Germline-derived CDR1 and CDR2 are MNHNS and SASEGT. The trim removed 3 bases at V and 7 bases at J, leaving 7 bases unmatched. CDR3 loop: CASSDWGQGAREQYF. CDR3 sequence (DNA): TGTGCCAGCAGTGATTGGGGACAGGGGGCGCGAGAGCAGTACTTC.

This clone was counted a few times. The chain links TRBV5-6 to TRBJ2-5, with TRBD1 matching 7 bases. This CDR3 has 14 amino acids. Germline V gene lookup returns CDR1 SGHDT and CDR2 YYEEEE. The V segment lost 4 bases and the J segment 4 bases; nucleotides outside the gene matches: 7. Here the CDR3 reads CASSATGLGETQYF. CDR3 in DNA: TGTGCCAGCAGCGCGACAGGGTTAGGAGAGACCCAGTACTTC.

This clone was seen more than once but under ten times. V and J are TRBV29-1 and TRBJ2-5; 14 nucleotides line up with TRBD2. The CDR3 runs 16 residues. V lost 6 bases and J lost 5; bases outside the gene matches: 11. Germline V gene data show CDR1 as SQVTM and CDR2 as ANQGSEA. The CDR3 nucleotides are TGCAGCGTCGCCCGGACTAGCGGGGGGCCGGGGGAGACCCAGTACTTC. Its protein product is CSVARTSGGPGETQYF. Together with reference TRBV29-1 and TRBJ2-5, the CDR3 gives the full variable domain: SAVISQKPSRDICQRGTSLTIQCQVDSQVTMMFWYRQQPGQSLTLIATANQGSEATYESGFVIDKFPISRPNLTFSTLTVSNMSPEDSSIYLCSVARTSGGPGETQYFGPGTRLLVL.

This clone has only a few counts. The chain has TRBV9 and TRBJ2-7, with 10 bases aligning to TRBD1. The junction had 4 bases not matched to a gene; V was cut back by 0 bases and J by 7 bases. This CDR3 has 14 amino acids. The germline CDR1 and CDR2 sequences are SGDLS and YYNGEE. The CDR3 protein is CASSVGQGAREQYF. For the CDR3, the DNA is TGTGCCAGCAGCGTAGGACAGGGGGCGAGGGAGCAGTACTTC.

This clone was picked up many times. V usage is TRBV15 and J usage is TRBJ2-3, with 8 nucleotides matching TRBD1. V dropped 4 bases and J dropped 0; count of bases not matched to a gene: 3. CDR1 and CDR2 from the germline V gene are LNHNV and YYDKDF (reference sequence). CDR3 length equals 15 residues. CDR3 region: CATSNRGTSTDTQYF. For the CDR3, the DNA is TGTGCCACCAGCAACAGGGGGACCAGCACAGATACGCAGTATTTT.

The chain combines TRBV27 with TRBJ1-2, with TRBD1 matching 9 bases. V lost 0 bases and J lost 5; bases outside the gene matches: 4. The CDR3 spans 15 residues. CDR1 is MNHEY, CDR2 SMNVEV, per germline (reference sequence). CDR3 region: CASSLSPGTGYGYTF. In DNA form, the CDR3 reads TGTGCCAGCAGTTTATCGCCCGGGACAGGGTATGGCTACACCTTC.

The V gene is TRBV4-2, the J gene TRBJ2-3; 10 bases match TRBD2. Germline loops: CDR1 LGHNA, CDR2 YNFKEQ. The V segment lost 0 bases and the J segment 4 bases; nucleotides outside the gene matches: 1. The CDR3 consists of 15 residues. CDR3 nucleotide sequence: TGTGCCAGCAGCCAAGAAACTAGCGGGGCAGATACGCAGTATTTT. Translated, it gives CASSQETSGADTQYF.

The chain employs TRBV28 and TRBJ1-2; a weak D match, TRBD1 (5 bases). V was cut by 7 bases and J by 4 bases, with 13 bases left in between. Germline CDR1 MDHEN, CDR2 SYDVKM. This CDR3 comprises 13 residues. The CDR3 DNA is TGTGCCAGCAAGCCCGGGGGGGGCTATGGCTACACCTTC. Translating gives CASKPGGGYGYTF.

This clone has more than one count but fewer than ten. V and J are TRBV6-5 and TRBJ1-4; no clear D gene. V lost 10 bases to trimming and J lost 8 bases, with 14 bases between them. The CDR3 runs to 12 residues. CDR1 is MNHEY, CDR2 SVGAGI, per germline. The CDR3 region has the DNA TGTGCCACGAGGCCTGTAGGAGAAAAACTGTTTTTT. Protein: CATRPVGEKLFF.

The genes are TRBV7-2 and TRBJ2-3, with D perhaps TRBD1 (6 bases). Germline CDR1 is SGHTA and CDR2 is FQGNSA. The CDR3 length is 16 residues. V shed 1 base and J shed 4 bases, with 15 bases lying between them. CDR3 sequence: CASSLGGPLVSDTQYF. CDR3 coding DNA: TGTGCCAGCAGCTTAGGGGGGCCTCTAGTATCAGATACGCAGTATTTT.

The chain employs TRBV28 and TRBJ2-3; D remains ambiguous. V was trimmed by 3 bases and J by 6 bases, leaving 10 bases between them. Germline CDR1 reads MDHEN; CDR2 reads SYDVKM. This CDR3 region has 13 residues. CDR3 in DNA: TGTGCCAGCAGTTTGCCAGGCAGGGATACGCAGTATTTT. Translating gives CASSLPGRDTQYF. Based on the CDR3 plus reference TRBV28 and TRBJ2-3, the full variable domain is DVKVTQSSRYLVKRTGEKVFLECVQDMDHENMFWYRQDPGLGLRLIYFSYDVKMKEKGDIPEGYSVSREKKERFSLILESASTNQTSMYLCASSLPGRDTQYFGPGTRLTVL.

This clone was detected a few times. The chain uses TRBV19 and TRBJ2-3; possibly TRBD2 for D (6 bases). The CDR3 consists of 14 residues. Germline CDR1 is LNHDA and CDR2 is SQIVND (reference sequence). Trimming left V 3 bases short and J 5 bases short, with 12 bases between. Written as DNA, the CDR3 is TGTGCCAGTAGTATGACTCAGGGAGGAGATACGCAGTATTTT. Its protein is CASSMTQGGDTQYF.

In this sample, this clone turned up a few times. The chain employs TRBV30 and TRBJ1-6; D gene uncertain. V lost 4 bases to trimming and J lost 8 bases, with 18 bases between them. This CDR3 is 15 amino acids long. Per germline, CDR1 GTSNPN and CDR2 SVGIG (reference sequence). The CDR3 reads CAWTSRRGYDSPLHF. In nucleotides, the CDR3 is TGTGCCTGGACTTCTCGGCGAGGTTACGATTCACCCCTCCACTTT.

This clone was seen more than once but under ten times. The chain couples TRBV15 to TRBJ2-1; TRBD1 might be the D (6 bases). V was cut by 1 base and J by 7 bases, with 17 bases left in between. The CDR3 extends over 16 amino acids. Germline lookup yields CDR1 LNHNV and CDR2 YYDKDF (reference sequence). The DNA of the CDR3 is TGTGCCACCAGCAGAGGAATTGGGGGCTCGGGGAATGAGCAGTTCTTC. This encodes CATSRGIGGSGNEQFF.

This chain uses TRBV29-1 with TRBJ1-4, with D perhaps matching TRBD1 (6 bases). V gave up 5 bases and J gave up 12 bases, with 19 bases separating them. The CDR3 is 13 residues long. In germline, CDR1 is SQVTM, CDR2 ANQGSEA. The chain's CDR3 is CSVQGQFLGELFF. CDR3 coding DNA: TGCAGCGTTCAAGGACAGTTTCTAGGGGAACTGTTTTTT.

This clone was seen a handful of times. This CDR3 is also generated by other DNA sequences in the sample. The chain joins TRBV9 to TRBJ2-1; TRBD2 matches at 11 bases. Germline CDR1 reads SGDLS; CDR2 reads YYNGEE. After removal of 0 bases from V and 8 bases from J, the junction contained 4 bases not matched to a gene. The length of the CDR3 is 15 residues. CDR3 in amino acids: CASSVELAGEDEQFF. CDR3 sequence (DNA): TGTGCCAGCAGCGTAGAACTAGCGGGAGAAGATGAGCAGTTCTTC.

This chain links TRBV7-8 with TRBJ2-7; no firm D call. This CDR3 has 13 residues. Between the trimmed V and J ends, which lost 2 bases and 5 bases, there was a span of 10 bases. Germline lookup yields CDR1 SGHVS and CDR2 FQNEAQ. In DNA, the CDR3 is TGTGCCAGCAGCTTATTTGAGGAAGACGAGCAGTACTTC. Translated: CASSLFEEDEQYF.